A single sample is the source of the 6 T cell receptor beta chains below, sequenced in a study of circulating CD8 cells and anti-PD-1 response in melanoma. TCR libraries were prepared from about 15 ng of total RNA with the QIAseq Immune Repertoire TCR panel. MiXCR, run by TCRdb on the reads, gives a single entry per CDR3 protein. The profile shows some 2,000 distinct CDR3 sequences, approximately 6.8% of them singletons. Four subsets defined by PD-1 and/or TIGIT were sorted from live CD3+CD8+TCRalphabeta+ cells. The material sequenced was CD8+ T cells from PBMCs, taken at baseline or after one month of anti-PD-1 therapy (not recorded which). Receptor source: a human donor with melanoma.

This clonotype is labeled as medium-sized. V gene TRBV27 combines with J gene TRBJ2-5; D is uncertain. The V end was cut by 4 bases, the J end by 0 bases, with 9 bases between. The CDR3 is 14 amino acids. The germline gives CDR1 MNHEY, CDR2 SMNVEV (reference sequence). The CDR3 loop reads CASSSSRNQETQYF. The CDR3 nucleotides are TGTGCCAGCAGTTCTAGTAGAAACCAAGAGACCCAGTACTTC.

This clonotype was seen more than once but under ten times. The genes are TRBV25-1 and TRBJ1-1; tentative D call: TRBD1 (6 bases). The CDR3 spans 15 residues. V was shortened by 2 bases and J by 5 bases, with 15 bases between the two germline ends. The germline gives CDR1 MGHDK, CDR2 SYGVNS. The CDR3 protein is CASSERRGAGTEAFF. The DNA for the CDR3 is TGTGCCAGCAGTGAACGGCGGGGGGCCGGGACTGAAGCTTTCTTT.

By sample share, this clonotype is medium-sized (0.01 to 0.1%). In DNA form, the CDR3 reads TGTGCCAGCAGCTACATACAGGGTATGGAGCTGTTTTTT. Encoded protein: CASSYIQGMELFF. The J gene is TRBJ1-4, the V gene TRBV6-6; D is perhaps TRBD1 (6 bases). TRBJ2-2 matches the DNA end more closely, so the J call is doubtful. The germline V gene has CDR1 MNHNY and CDR2 SVGAGI (reference sequence). The CDR3 has 13 residues.

This clonotype is categorized as medium-sized. The V call is TRBV4-1, the J call TRBJ2-7, with TRBD2 matching 7 bases. The CDR3 has 16 amino acids. The germline CDR1 and CDR2 sequences are MGHRA and YSYEKL. With 0 bases clipped from V and 2 bases from J, the junction kept 7 bases outside the gene matches. In DNA, the CDR3 is TGCGCCAGCAGCCAAGATGGGGAGGGTCCCACCTACGAGCAGTACTTC. Encoded protein: CASSQDGEGPTYEQYF.

This clonotype has only a few counts. This could be a read error, since a much larger clone is one nucleotide away. CDR3 in DNA: TGTACCACCTCCCCGGAAGATACGCAGTATTTT. Translating gives CTTSPEDTQYF. This chain connects TRBV14 to TRBJ2-3, with unresolved D. Per germline, CDR1 SGHDN and CDR2 FVKESK. The CDR3 has 11 amino acids.

In the case of this clonotype: This is likely a read error, given that the CDR3 carries no conserved phenylalanine or tryptophan at its end. The chain carries TRBV19 and TRBJ2-7; weak D call: TRBD2 (6 bases). The germline V gene has CDR1 LNHDA and CDR2 SQIVND (reference sequence). This CDR3 has 11 residues. The CDR3 DNA reads as TGTGACAGTAGTGCGGGGTACGAGCAGTACCTC. This translates into CDSSAGYEQYL.